These 25 T cell receptor beta chains share one sample of origin, sequenced in a study of T-cell memory formation after mild COVID-19. TCRdb ran MiXCR on the 5' RACE reads and lists one entry per CDR3 protein. This sample has around 250,000 distinct CDR3 sequences; around 16% occur once, and the top ten carry 20% to 25%. What was sequenced was PBMCs or a T cell subset sorted from them (not recorded which). The receptors come from a young man who had mild COVID-19 (a few samples of this study predate the infection). Cell type and time point are not known.

This clonotype has more than one count but fewer than ten. The chain employs TRBV11-1 and TRBJ2-2, with a weak D call TRBD2 (7 bases). The CDR3 runs to 18 residues. Per germline, CDR1 SGHAT and CDR2 FQDESV (reference sequence). Trimming pared 6 bases from V and 0 bases from J, leaving 20 bases between. The CDR3 is CASSKNAGGLPNTGELFF. The CDR3 DNA is TGTGCCAGCAGTAAAAACGCCGGGGGGCTACCGAACACCGGGGAGCTGTTTTTT.

This chain uses TRBV7-3 with TRBJ2-1; 9 nucleotides match TRBD1. CDR1 is SGHTA and CDR2 is FQGTGA in the germline V gene. V shed 5 bases and J 8 bases; nucleotides not matched to a gene: 7. This CDR3 is built from 14 residues. CDR3 loop: CASSHYTGGDEQFF. The CDR3 DNA reads as TGTGCCAGCAGCCACTACACAGGGGGCGATGAGCAGTTCTTC.

The rearrangement links TRBV27 to TRBJ2-1, with a weak D call TRBD1 (5 bases). CDR3 size: 18 residues. The ends were cut back, 6 bases at V and 5 bases at J, with 26 bases in the middle. Looked up from germline, CDR1 is MNHEY and CDR2 is SMNVEV (reference sequence). The DNA for the CDR3 is TGTGCCAGCAGATACAGGATAGCCAGTCCCGAACGGAACAATGAGCAGTTCTTC. Translated, it gives CASRYRIASPERNNEQFF.

This clonotype was observed a few times. The V and J genes are TRBV7-8 and TRBJ2-7, with 7 bases lining up with TRBD1. Trimming at V came to 5 bases and at J to 3 bases, leaving 7 bases not matched to a gene. CDR3 size: 14 residues. The germline gives CDR1 SGHVS, CDR2 FQNEAQ. CDR3 sequence (DNA): TGTGCCAGCAGCGTGAACAGGGGTAGCTACGAGCAGTACGTC. Translating gives CASSVNRGSYEQYV.

CDR3 bases: TGTGCCAGCAGCGTAGGGGCGGGAGCAGATACGCAGTATTTT. Translated: CASSVGAGADTQYF. This chain uses TRBV7-2 with TRBJ2-3; 7 bases align to TRBD2. The CDR3 extends over 14 amino acids. CDR1 is SGHTA, CDR2 FQGNSA, per germline. The ends lost 5 bases at V and 4 bases at J; junction bases unmatched: 6. Filled out from reference TRBV7-2 and TRBJ2-3, the complete variable domain reads GAGVSQSPSNKVTEKGKDVELRCDPISGHTALYWYRQSLGQGLEFLIYFQGNSAPDKSGLPSDRFSAERTGGSVSTLTIQRTQQEDSAVYLCASSVGAGADTQYFGPGTRLTVL.

The chain recombines TRBV4-2 with TRBJ2-7; the match to TRBD2 covers 10 bases. The ends lost 0 bases at V and 0 bases at J; junction bases unmatched: 8. This CDR3 region has 18 residues. The germline gives CDR1 LGHNA, CDR2 YNFKEQ. The chain's CDR3 is CASSQEQRLAGDSYEQYF. The CDR3 DNA follows: TGTGCCAGCAGCCAAGAGCAGCGACTAGCGGGCGACTCCTACGAGCAGTACTTC.

The chain links TRBV4-1 to TRBJ1-5; 10 bases align to TRBD1. This CDR3 comprises 16 residues. Germline V lookup: CDR1 MGHRA, CDR2 YSYEKL. Trimming took 4 bases from V and 4 from J; bases not matched to a gene: 7. CDR3 bases: TGCGCCAGCAGCCGAAACCCGGGACAGGGGAATCAGCCCCAGCATTTT. Encoded protein: CASSRNPGQGNQPQHF.

The J gene is TRBJ2-7, the V gene TRBV15; 8 positions match TRBD1. V gave up 0 bases and J gave up 0 bases; unmatched junction bases: 7. This CDR3 is built from 17 residues. Germline lookup yields CDR1 LNHNV and CDR2 YYDKDF (reference sequence). The CDR3, as DNA: TGTGCCACCAGCAGAGATCGACAGGGGTCTCTCTCCTACGAGCAGTACTTC. Protein: CATSRDRQGSLSYEQYF.

This clonotype was counted only a few times. This chain's CDR3 is CASSYSNSDEQYF. DNA for the CDR3: TGTGCCAGCAGTTACTCCAATTCCGACGAGCAGTACTTC. This rearrangement joins TRBV6-6 to TRBJ2-7; no definite D call. Trimming cost V 0 bases and J 5 bases, with 8 bases left between them. Per germline, CDR1 MNHNY and CDR2 SVGAGI (reference sequence). CDR3 length equals 13 residues.

Only a few counts were recorded for this clonotype. The chain has TRBV5-6 and TRBJ2-7; D is perhaps TRBD1 or TRBD2 (6 bases each). The V end lost 0 bases, the J end lost 3 bases, and 16 bases lay between the germline ends. The germline V gene encodes CDR1 SGHDT and CDR2 YYEEEE. This CDR3 is built from 16 residues. This chain's CDR3 is CASSLVWAGEDYEQYF. The CDR3 nucleotides read TGTGCCAGCAGCTTGGTTTGGGCAGGGGAGGACTACGAGCAGTACTTC. The entire variable domain, with the rest obtained from reference TRBV5-6 and TRBJ2-7, is as follows: DAGVTQSPTHLIKTRGQQVTLRCSPKSGHDTVSWYQQALGQGPQFIFQYYEEEERQRGNFPDRFSGHQFPNYSSELNVNALLLGDSALYLCASSLVWAGEDYEQYFGPGTRLTVT.

This clonotype showed up many times. The rearrangement uses TRBV12-5 and TRBJ2-6; the D is unclear. The CDR3 has 13 residues. Germline V gives CDR1 LGHNT, CDR2 FRNRAP. V was clipped by 7 bases and J by 2 bases, with 6 bases between them. CDR3 in amino acids: CASDGAGANVLTF. CDR3 nucleotides: TGTGCTAGTGACGGAGCTGGGGCCAACGTCCTGACTTTC.

This clonotype was seen many times. This chain connects TRBV3-1 to TRBJ2-1; D is possibly TRBD1 or TRBD2 (5 bases each). In germline, CDR1 is LGHDT, CDR2 YNNKEL (reference sequence). Trimming left V 4 bases short and J 15 bases short, with 16 bases between. CDR3 length equals 12 residues. The CDR3: CASSRDEGPGFF. The CDR3 DNA is TGTGCCAGCAGCCGAGACGAGGGGCCAGGGTTCTTC.

This clonotype was seen a single time. The chain couples TRBV12-3 or TRBV12-4 to TRBJ1-1; D unresolved. Trimming cost V 6 bases and J 5 bases, with 7 bases left between them. The CDR3 is 11 residues long. The CDR3 DNA is TGTGCCAGCAGCCAGTTTACTGAAGCTTTCTTT. Translating it yields CASSQFTEAFF.

This clonotype turned up a few times. V usage is TRBV12-3 or TRBV12-4 and J usage is TRBJ2-4, with D perhaps TRBD2 (6 bases). Trimming took 7 bases from V and 0 from J, leaving 19 bases between them. CDR3 length equals 17 residues. CDR3 sequence reads: CASTHRAGPLAKNIQYF. In DNA form, the CDR3 reads TGTGCCAGCACCCACCGAGCGGGTCCTCTAGCCAAAAACATTCAGTACTTC.

The V and J genes are TRBV11-2 and TRBJ2-1, with a possible D match to TRBD2 (5 bases). The V end lost 1 base, the J end lost 7 bases, and 17 bases lay between the germline ends. Germline lookup yields CDR1 SGHAT and CDR2 FQNNGV. CDR3 length: 16 residues. In nucleotides, the CDR3 is TGTGCCAGCAGCTTAGGTGCCGGGGTAGTAGGGAATGAGCAGTTCTTC. It encodes CASSLGAGVVGNEQFF. Drawing the rest from reference TRBV11-2 and TRBJ2-1, the complete variable domain is EAGVAQSPRYKIIEKRQSVAFWCNPISGHATLYWYQQILGQGPKLLIQFQNNGVVDDSQLPKDRFSAERLKGVDSTLKIQPAKLEDSAVYLCASSLGAGVVGNEQFFGPGTRLTVL.

This chain uses TRBV7-9 with TRBJ1-2, with D perhaps matching TRBD1 (6 bases). The germline V gene encodes CDR1 SEHNR and CDR2 FQNEAQ (reference sequence). The V gene lost 2 bases and the J gene lost 6 bases, with 31 bases spanning the gap. This CDR3 has 20 amino acids. DNA for the CDR3: TGTGCCAGCAGCTTACGAGGTCAGGGGCCTACTTTCAGCAAGAGCAATGGCTACACCTTC. Protein: CASSLRGQGPTFSKSNGYTF.

In its sample, this clonotype was seen a few times. CDR3 amino acids: CASRPTSLDTQYF. The CDR3 DNA sequence: TGTGCCAGCAGACCGACTAGCCTTGATACGCAGTATTTT. The V and J genes are TRBV6-2 or TRBV6-3 and TRBJ2-3; 7 bases are a match to TRBD2. Trimming cost V 6 bases and J 6 bases; bases outside gene matches: 6. This CDR3 is 13 amino acids long. The germline CDR1 and CDR2 sequences are MNHEY and SVGEGT.

This clonotype was seen repeatedly, ten times or more. The chain couples TRBV7-2 to TRBJ2-7, with D possibly being TRBD1 (5 bases). The CDR3 is made up of 14 amino acids. CDR1 and CDR2 from the germline V gene are SGHTA and FQGNSA. V was clipped by 5 bases and J by 3 bases, with 14 bases between them. CDR3 in DNA: TGTGCCAGCAGCCCCCCTGGGGCCCGCTACGAGCAGTACTTC. Protein sequence: CASSPPGARYEQYF. Full variable domain (outside the CDR3, taken from reference TRBV7-2 and TRBJ2-7): GAGVSQSPSNKVTEKGKDVELRCDPISGHTALYWYRQSLGQGLEFLIYFQGNSAPDKSGLPSDRFSAERTGGSVSTLTIQRTQQEDSAVYLCASSPPGARYEQYFGPGTRLTVT.

This clonotype turned up a few times. The chain is built from TRBV28 and TRBJ2-7; TRBD2 agrees at 12 bases. Losses at the gene ends were 4 bases for V and 1 base for J; bases not matched to a gene: 8. This CDR3 has 17 amino acids. CDR1 and CDR2 (germline): MDHEN, SYDVKM. CDR3: CASSSFGLAGISYEQYV. The CDR3, as DNA: TGTGCCAGCAGTTCCTTCGGACTAGCGGGGATATCCTACGAGCAGTACGTC.

The chain has TRBV12-3 or TRBV12-4 and TRBJ1-5, with TRBD1 identical over 7 bases. The ends lost 5 bases at V and 7 bases at J; junction bases unmatched: 14. The CDR3 sequence is 16 residues long. The CDR3 reads CASSKGAPSGAQPQHF. The CDR3 nucleotides are TGTGCCAGCAGTAAGGGGGCCCCAAGCGGTGCCCAGCCCCAGCATTTT.

This clonotype was picked up a small number of times. The chain employs TRBV7-3 and TRBJ1-2; possibly TRBD1 for D (5 bases). The germline V gene encodes CDR1 SGHTA and CDR2 FQGTGA. Trimming stripped 4 bases from V and 8 bases from J, with 14 bases between. The CDR3 loop spans 13 amino acids. The CDR3 region is CASSSGPARGYTF. CDR3 nucleotides: TGTGCCAGCAGCTCGGGACCAGCAAGGGGCTACACCTTC. Based on the CDR3 plus reference TRBV7-3 and TRBJ1-2, the full variable domain is GAGVSQTPSNKVTEKGKYVELRCDPISGHTALYWYRQSLGQGPEFLIYFQGTGAADDSGLPNDRFFAVRPEGSVSTLKIQRTERGDSAVYLCASSSGPARGYTFGSGTRLTVV.

This clonotype was seen more than once but under ten times. V and J are TRBV5-1 and TRBJ2-1, with D tentatively TRBD1 or TRBD2 (5 bases each). The CDR3 is 16 residues long. In germline, CDR1 is SGHRS, CDR2 YFSETQ. V lost 1 base, J lost 2 bases, and 13 bases lay in between. Written as DNA, the CDR3 is TGCGCCAGCAGCTTGTCATCAGGGACCCCCTACAATGAGCAGTTCTTC. Its protein is CASSLSSGTPYNEQFF.

This clonotype was seen more than once but under ten times. The CDR3 coding sequence is TGCAGTGCTCTCCAGGGGCCGGGGCAGCCCCAGCATTTT. As protein: CSALQGPGQPQHF. V gene TRBV20-1 combines with J gene TRBJ1-5, with D perhaps TRBD1 (6 bases). The V end was cut by 5 bases, the J end by 7 bases, with 15 bases between. The germline gives CDR1 DFQATT, CDR2 SNEGSKA (reference sequence). The length of the CDR3 is 13 residues.

This clonotype has just a few counts. J is TRBJ2-6 and V is TRBV29-1; TRBD2 is a possible D gene (6 bases). The V and J ends lost 6 bases and 0 bases respectively, with 12 bases between them. Germline-derived CDR1 and CDR2 are SQVTM and ANQGSEA. The CDR3 has 15 residues. CDR3 amino acids: CSVPGLVSGANVLTF. CDR3 sequence (DNA): TGCAGCGTGCCGGGACTGGTCTCTGGGGCCAACGTCCTGACTTTC.

The rearrangement joins TRBV7-6 to TRBJ2-7; no definite D call. V was cut by 4 bases and J by 3 bases, with 16 bases left in between. CDR1 and CDR2 (germline): SGHVS, FNYEAQ. The CDR3 runs to 15 residues. CDR3 nucleotide sequence: TGTGCCAGCAGCTATGGACGGGCAAGGCGCTACGAGCAGTACTTC. It codes for CASSYGRARRYEQYF.